This T cell receptor beta chain was identified during a study of blood T cell repertoires in COVID-19. Profiled with immunoSEQ multiplex PCR; TCRdb holds only in-frame clones, not every one. The repertoire holds hundreds of thousands of clones, with around 90% as singletons. This clone came up once. The CDR3 spans 12 residues. The V gene's germline CDR1 is DFQATT and CDR2 SNEGSKA (reference sequence). Between the trimmed V and J ends, which lost 6 bases and 9 bases, there was a span of 15 bases. This clonotype was sampled from a woman between 40 and 50 years old with acute COVID-19. Sequenced: PBMCs or T cells enriched from blood (not recorded which). The rearrangement uses TRBV20-1 and TRBJ1-5; D unclear. CDR3 region: CSASDRPGPQHF. DNA for the CDR3: TGCAGTGCGAGTGACCGTCCAGGGCCCCAGCATTTT.